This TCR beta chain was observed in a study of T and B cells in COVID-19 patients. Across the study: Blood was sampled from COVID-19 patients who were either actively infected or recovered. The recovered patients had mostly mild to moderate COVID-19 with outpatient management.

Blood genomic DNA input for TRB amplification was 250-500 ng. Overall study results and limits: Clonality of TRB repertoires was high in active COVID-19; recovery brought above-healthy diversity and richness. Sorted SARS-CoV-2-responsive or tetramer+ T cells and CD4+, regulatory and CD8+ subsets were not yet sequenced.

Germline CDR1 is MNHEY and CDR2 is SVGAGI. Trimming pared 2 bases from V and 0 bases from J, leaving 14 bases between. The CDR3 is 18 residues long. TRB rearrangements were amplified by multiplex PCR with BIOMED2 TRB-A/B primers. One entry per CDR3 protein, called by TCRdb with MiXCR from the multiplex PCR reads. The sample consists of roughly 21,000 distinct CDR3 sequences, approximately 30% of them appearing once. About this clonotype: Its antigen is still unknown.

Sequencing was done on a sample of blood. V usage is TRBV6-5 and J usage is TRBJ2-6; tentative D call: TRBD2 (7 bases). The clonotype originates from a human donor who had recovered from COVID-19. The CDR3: CASSYHRGGPSGANVLTF. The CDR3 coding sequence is TGTGCCAGCAGTTACCACCGCGGGGGCCCCTCTGGGGCCAACGTCCTGACTTTC.